The next 15 T cell receptor beta chains were all read from a single sample in a study of cytomegalovirus exposure and HLA in healthy donors. With 60 Vbeta and 13 Jbeta primers, the PCR was carried out. Libraries were prepared by immunoSEQ multiplex PCR; TCRdb keeps only in-frame clonotypes and omits some of them. Among fewer than 250,000 clones listed, about 74% were seen once. The sample comprised PBMCs. These receptors came from a man aged 40-50 years in good health and CMV-seronegative.

The chain carries TRBV15 and TRBJ2-1; TRBD2 aligns across 8 bases. J lost 5 bases, V lost 6 bases, and 9 bases had no gene match. Germline V gene lookup returns CDR1 LNHNV and CDR2 YYDKDF (reference sequence). This CDR3 region has 15 residues. The DNA for the CDR3 is TGTGCCACCAGGCTGGGACTAGACCTGAACAATGAGCAGTTCTTC. It is translated as CATRLGLDLNNEQFF.

The V gene is TRBV4-3, the J gene TRBJ2-1; D not certain. The CDR3 extends over 14 amino acids. Trimming removed 2 bases from V and 7 bases from J, with 12 bases in between. Germline CDR1 reads LGHNA; CDR2 reads YSLEER. The CDR3 DNA follows: TGCGCCAGCAGCCAATTGGGCCGTCTTAATGAGCAGTTCTTC. Protein: CASSQLGRLNEQFF.

The table lists this clone with a few counts. The rearrangement links TRBV6-4 to TRBJ2-1; TRBD2 matches at 7 bases. The junction had 13 bases not matched to a gene; V was cut back by 4 bases and J by 7 bases. The length of the CDR3 is 16 residues. Per the germline V gene, CDR1 is MRHNA and CDR2 is SNTAGT. The CDR3 DNA reads TGTGCCAGCAGTGTTTCTGGCGGGAGCTTTGTGAATGAGCAGTTCTTC. Its protein is CASSVSGGSFVNEQFF.

This clone was observed a handful of times. The CDR3 sequence: CASSYVRTGGGYGYTF. The CDR3 nucleotides are TGTGCCAGCAGTTACGTCCGGACAGGGGGCGGCTATGGCTACACCTTC. V is TRBV6-5 and J is TRBJ1-2; 11 positions agree with TRBD1. Germline loops: CDR1 MNHEY, CDR2 SVGAGI. CDR3 length: 16 residues. Trimming removed 2 bases from V and 4 bases from J; junction bases left unmatched: 6.

This clone was found a few times. The chain is built from TRBV7-2 and TRBJ1-3; possible D gene TRBD1, 6 bases. The V and J ends lost 2 bases and 2 bases respectively, with 10 bases between them. This CDR3 region has 15 residues. Per the germline V gene, CDR1 is SGHTA and CDR2 is FQGNSA. Written as DNA, the CDR3 is TGTGCCAGCAGCTTACAGGGGATCGCTGGAAACACCATATATTTT. The encoded protein is CASSLQGIAGNTIYF. Full variable domain (outside the CDR3, taken from reference TRBV7-2 and TRBJ1-3): GAGVSQSPSNKVTEKGKDVELRCDPISGHTALYWYRQSLGQGLEFLIYFQGNSAPDKSGLPSDRFSAERTGGSVSTLTIQRTQQEDSAVYLCASSLQGIAGNTIYFGEGSWLTVV.

The chain recombines TRBV5-4 with TRBJ2-2, with a weak D call TRBD2 (6 bases). Germline loops: CDR1 SGHNT, CDR2 YYREEE (reference sequence). The CDR3 is 16 residues long. V lost 4 bases to trimming and J lost 1 base, with 14 bases between them. CDR3 protein: CASSREIGGNTGELFF. The CDR3 DNA reads TGTGCCAGCAGCCGAGAGATCGGGGGGAACACCGGGGAGCTGTTTTTT.

The chain carries TRBV4-3 and TRBJ1-1; maybe TRBD1 (5 bases). This CDR3 is built from 15 residues. Trimming removed 0 bases at V and 5 bases at J, with 13 bases between. The germline CDR1 and CDR2 sequences are LGHNA and YSLEER. CDR3 in DNA: TGCGCCAGCAGCCAAGATCGGGGGGGGAGGACTGAAGCTTTCTTT. It codes for CASSQDRGGRTEAFF.

This chain uses TRBV5-1 with TRBJ2-1; D not certain. Trimming removed 4 bases from V and 7 bases from J, with 18 bases in between. Germline-derived CDR1 and CDR2 are SGHRS and YFSETQ. The CDR3 covers 15 residues. In nucleotides, the CDR3 is TGCGCCAGCAGCGTTAGTACACTATCTTCGAATGAGCAGTTCTTC. Its translation: CASSVSTLSSNEQFF.

This sequence joins TRBV5-8 and TRBJ2-3; tentative D call: TRBD2 (5 bases). The germline V and J ends were trimmed by 3 bases and 1 base, with 9 bases remaining between them. Germline CDR1 and CDR2: SGHTS and YDEGEE. The CDR3 length is 14 residues. The CDR3 sequence: CASSSLRGTDTQYF. CDR3 sequence (DNA): TGTGCCAGCAGCTCCTTGAGGGGCACAGATACGCAGTATTTT.

The rearrangement uses TRBV19 and TRBJ2-7; the match to TRBD1 covers 8 bases. V lost 3 bases to trimming and J lost 2 bases; unmatched junction nucleotides: 6. Germline CDR1 is LNHDA and CDR2 is SQIVND (reference sequence). The CDR3 contains 15 residues. CDR3 loop: CASSIGTGVTYEQYF. CDR3 DNA: TGTGCCAGTAGTATCGGGACAGGAGTTACCTACGAGCAGTACTTC.

The V gene is TRBV4-1, the J gene TRBJ2-1; the D gene is possibly TRBD2 (6 bases). V lost 8 bases to trimming and J lost 4 bases, with 18 bases between them. This CDR3 has 15 amino acids. Looked up from germline, CDR1 is MGHRA and CDR2 is YSYEKL. The CDR3 nucleotides are TGCGCCAGCCAAAGGTGGGCGGGGCTGTACAATGAGCAGTTCTTC. Its protein product is CASQRWAGLYNEQFF.

This chain uses TRBV19 with TRBJ1-1, with 7 bases lining up with TRBD1. J gave up 3 bases and V 5 bases, and 9 bases lay outside the gene matches. The V gene's germline CDR1 is LNHDA and CDR2 SQIVND (reference sequence). The CDR3 has 15 amino acids. CDR3 sequence: CASSRGQAWDTEAFF. CDR3 DNA: TGTGCCAGTAGTCGCGGACAGGCGTGGGACACTGAAGCTTTCTTT.

The V and J genes are TRBV6-1 and TRBJ2-7; 12 positions match TRBD1. V lost 4 bases to trimming and J lost 4 bases; unmatched junction nucleotides: 5. The CDR3 spans 15 residues. The V gene's germline CDR1 is MNHNS and CDR2 SASEGT. In DNA form, the CDR3 reads TGTGCCAGCAGTGGCCCGGGACAGGGGGCTTACGAGCAGTACTTC. It encodes CASSGPGQGAYEQYF.

The chain is built from TRBV7-3 and TRBJ2-3; 7 nucleotides align to TRBD2. The germline V gene encodes CDR1 SGHTA and CDR2 FQGTGA. The CDR3 spans 16 residues. V was clipped by 3 bases and J by 3 bases; unmatched bases: 9. CDR3 in DNA: TGTGCCAGCAGCTTGGGCGGGGGTGAACCTACAGATACGCAGTATTTT. It is translated as CASSLGGGEPTDTQYF.

This sequence joins TRBV9 and TRBJ2-1, with D perhaps matching TRBD1 (6 bases). The germline V and J ends were trimmed by 0 bases and 8 bases, with 15 bases remaining between them. Germline V lookup: CDR1 SGDLS, CDR2 YYNGEE. The CDR3 is made up of 15 amino acids. The CDR3 DNA reads TGTGCCAGCAGCGTAGGGGCAGGGGCCTTGGATGAGCAGTTCTTC. Translating it yields CASSVGAGALDEQFF.